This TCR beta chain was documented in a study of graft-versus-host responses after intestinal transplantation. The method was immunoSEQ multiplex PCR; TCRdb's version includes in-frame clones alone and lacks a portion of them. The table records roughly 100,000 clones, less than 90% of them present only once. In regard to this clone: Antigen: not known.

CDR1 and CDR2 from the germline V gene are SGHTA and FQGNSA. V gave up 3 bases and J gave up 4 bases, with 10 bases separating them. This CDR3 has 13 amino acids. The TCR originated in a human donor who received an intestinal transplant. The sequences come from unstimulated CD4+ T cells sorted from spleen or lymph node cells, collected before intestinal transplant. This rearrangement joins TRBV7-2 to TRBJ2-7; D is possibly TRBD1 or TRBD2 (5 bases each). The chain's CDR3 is CASSLGRIYEQYF. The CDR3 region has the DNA TGTGCCAGCAGCTTGGGACGGATATACGAGCAGTACTTC.